Following are 26 T cell receptor beta chains from one sample sequenced in a study of cytomegalovirus exposure and HLA in healthy donors. PCR used 60 Vbeta primers and 13 Jbeta primers. The repertoire was sequenced with immunoSEQ multiplex PCR; TCRdb's copy has only in-frame clones and lacks some. The sample contains around 61,000 clones, more than 80% of which appear only once. The sample taken for sequencing was PBMCs. These receptors were taken from a man younger than 45 in good health and CMV-seropositive.

The chain uses TRBV21-1 and TRBJ2-5; the table's D gene call, TRBD1, was not cross checked with the DNA. TRBJ2-7 explains the end of the DNA better; the J call may be wrong. TRBV21-1 is given as a pseudogene. CDR3 length equals 13 residues. The CDR3 region has the DNA TGTGCCAGCATACAGCCGAAGGGGTACGAGCAGTACTTC. It encodes CASIQPKGYEQYF.

This clone was detected a few times. The V call is TRBV28, the J call TRBJ2-7, with D possibly matching TRBD1 (7 bases). CDR3 length equals 15 residues. V was cut by 3 bases and J by 4 bases, with 16 bases left in between. Germline CDR1 reads MDHEN; CDR2 reads SYDVKM. CDR3 sequence (DNA): TGTGCCAGCAGTTTGCGGGACAGACTTACATACGAGCAGTACTTC. It codes for CASSLRDRLTYEQYF.

This chain connects TRBV9 to TRBJ2-1; TRBD2 matches 8 bases. Germline V gene lookup returns CDR1 SGDLS and CDR2 YYNGEE. J lost 7 bases, V lost 4 bases, and 10 bases had no gene match. There are 15 residues in the CDR3. The CDR3 loop is CASSRGGGPGNEQFF. CDR3 DNA: TGTGCCAGCAGCCGGGGGGGAGGGCCTGGTAATGAGCAGTTCTTC.

The chain has TRBV10-1 and TRBJ2-4; D gene uncertain. There are 15 residues in the CDR3. CDR1 and CDR2 (germline): WNHNN, SYGVQD (reference sequence). V dropped 2 bases and J dropped 0 bases, with 8 bases sitting between them. In DNA form, the CDR3 reads TGCGCCAGCAGTGAGGGCAGACTAGCCAAAAACATTCAGTACTTC. Encoded protein: CASSEGRLAKNIQYF.

V usage is TRBV7-2 and J usage is TRBJ2-3; a weak D match, TRBD2 (5 bases). There are 14 residues in the CDR3. The V end was cut by 5 bases, the J end by 4 bases, with 13 bases between. CDR1 and CDR2 from the germline V gene are SGHTA and FQGNSA. The CDR3 region is CASSTRVAPDTQYF. CDR3 nucleotide sequence: TGTGCCAGCAGCACCCGGGTAGCGCCAGATACGCAGTATTTT.

This chain joins TRBV4-2 and TRBJ2-2; a weak D match, TRBD1 (7 bases). This CDR3 has 15 amino acids. Deletions cut 1 base from V and 7 bases from J, with 13 bases between. CDR1 LGHNA and CDR2 YNFKEQ come from the germline V gene. The CDR3, as DNA: TGTGCCAGCAGCCAAGTGGGGCAGGGGGGCGGGGAGCTGTTTTTT. As protein: CASSQVGQGGGELFF.

The chain links TRBV18 to TRBJ2-5, with D possibly matching TRBD2 (6 bases). Germline V gene lookup returns CDR1 KGHSH and CDR2 LQKENI. This CDR3 comprises 14 residues. With 0 bases removed from V and 7 bases from J, the gap between germline ends came to 12 bases. CDR3 bases: TGTGCCAGCTCACCACCGGAACGGGGAGGGACCCAGTACTTC. Its protein product is CASSPPERGGTQYF.

The chain couples TRBV7-6 to TRBJ2-1; 13 nucleotides line up with TRBD2. The CDR3 runs to 15 residues. The junction had 1 base not matched to a gene; V was cut back by 4 bases and J by 4 bases. The germline V gene encodes CDR1 SGHVS and CDR2 FNYEAQ. CDR3: CASSWGLAGYNEQFF. CDR3 coding DNA: TGTGCCAGCAGCTGGGGACTAGCGGGGTACAATGAGCAGTTCTTC.

The chain uses TRBV7-9 and TRBJ2-3; TRBD2 aligns across 10 bases. CDR3 length equals 14 residues. The germline V gene has CDR1 SEHNR and CDR2 FQNEAQ (reference sequence). V gave up 2 bases and J gave up 4 bases; unmatched junction bases: 0. CDR3 in amino acids: CASSLLAGADTQYF. CDR3 sequence (DNA): TGTGCCAGCAGCTTACTAGCGGGAGCAGATACGCAGTATTTT.

The chain employs TRBV7-8 and TRBJ1-1; 7 positions match TRBD1. Germline V gives CDR1 SGHVS, CDR2 FQNEAQ. The CDR3 sequence is 15 residues long. With 4 bases clipped from V and 1 base from J, the junction kept 6 bases outside the gene matches. The CDR3: CASSSFQGGNTEAFF. The DNA of the CDR3 is TGTGCCAGCAGCTCATTTCAGGGGGGGAACACTGAAGCTTTCTTT.

In this sample, this clone turned up a few times. The chain links TRBV2 to TRBJ2-7; TRBD2 might be the D (7 bases). The CDR3 consists of 15 residues. Trimming stripped 7 bases from V and 3 bases from J, with 19 bases between. Germline-derived CDR1 and CDR2 are SNHLY and FYNNEI. The chain's CDR3 is CASTLSRGADYEQYF. DNA of the CDR3: TGTGCCAGCACTCTATCTCGGGGGGCGGACTACGAGCAGTACTTC.

The chain recombines TRBV28 with TRBJ1-2; tentative D call: TRBD1 (6 bases). V shed 2 bases and J shed 8 bases, with 18 bases lying between them. This CDR3 has 15 amino acids. CDR1 is MDHEN and CDR2 is SYDVKM in the germline V gene. CDR3 nucleotide sequence: TGTGCCAGCAGTTTAAGGGGCAGGGGTATCTGGGGCTACACCTTC. It translates to CASSLRGRGIWGYTF.

This clone was seen more than once but under ten times. The chain employs TRBV5-6 and TRBJ1-2; D gene ambiguous. The germline V gene has CDR1 SGHDT and CDR2 YYEEEE. The CDR3 is 12 amino acids. The V end was cut by 4 bases, the J end by 3 bases, with 7 bases between. The chain's CDR3 is CASSIGDYGYTF. In nucleotides, the CDR3 is TGTGCCAGCAGCATTGGAGACTATGGCTACACCTTC.

The rearrangement links TRBV18 to TRBJ2-5; D not certain. CDR3 length: 14 residues. Germline lookup yields CDR1 KGHSH and CDR2 LQKENI. V lost 6 bases, J lost 5 bases, and 16 bases lay in between. The CDR3 nucleotides read TGTGCCAGCTCCGCCACCCGATATGAGGAGACCCAGTACTTC. Amino acid sequence: CASSATRYEETQYF.

V usage is TRBV27 and J usage is TRBJ2-3; 9 bases are a match to TRBD2. CDR1 is MNHEY, CDR2 SMNVEV, per germline (reference sequence). This CDR3 has 16 residues. With 6 bases clipped from V and 0 bases from J, the junction kept 7 bases outside the gene matches. The CDR3 spells CASSALAGPSTDTQYF. CDR3 bases: TGTGCCAGCAGCGCTCTAGCGGGGCCCAGCACAGATACGCAGTATTTT.

The chain is built from TRBV20-1 and TRBJ2-5, with D hard to call. This CDR3 spans 10 amino acids. Deletions cut 6 bases from V and 7 bases from J, with 9 bases between. CDR1 is DFQATT, CDR2 SNEGSKA, per germline (reference sequence). CDR3 loop: CSAAPGTQYF. The DNA of the CDR3 is TGCAGTGCCGCCCCAGGGACCCAGTACTTC.

The V call is TRBV5-1, the J call TRBJ1-2, with 9 bases that match TRBD1. The CDR3 is 15 amino acids. The V and J ends lost 2 bases and 8 bases, in that order; junction bases with no gene match: 10. CDR1 and CDR2 (germline): SGHRS, YFSETQ. Here the CDR3 reads CASSLGQGRMEGYTF. As DNA, the CDR3 is TGCGCCAGCAGCTTAGGACAGGGGCGGATGGAAGGCTACACCTTC.

The CDR3 DNA reads as TGTGCCAGAAGCTTGGGGCAGGGGGACAGGTATTTT. Amino acid sequence: CARSLGQGDRYF. The chain joins TRBV5-3 to TRBJ2-3; 7 positions agree with TRBD1. TRBV5-3 has ORF status, its function being uncertain. This CDR3 has 12 residues. V was pared by 0 bases and J by 14 bases, with 6 bases of the junction left unmatched.

In nucleotides, the CDR3 is TGTGCCAGCAGTGCAACAAGGAACACTGAAGCTTTCTTT. It codes for CASSATRNTEAFF. This chain connects TRBV6-1 to TRBJ1-1, with D unresolved. Trimming took off 4 bases at V and 1 base at J, with 7 bases between the two ends. The CDR3 totals 13 residues. Looked up from germline, CDR1 is MNHNS and CDR2 is SASEGT.

The chain uses TRBV5-6 and TRBJ1-1; 8 bases are shared with TRBD1. CDR3 size: 18 residues. The junction had 15 bases not matched to a gene; V was cut back by 5 bases and J by 0 bases. Germline V gene sequence: CDR1 SGHDT, CDR2 YYEEEE. CDR3 in amino acids: CASRFTQGAGILNTEAFF. The CDR3 DNA is TGTGCCAGCAGATTTACCCAGGGGGCCGGGATACTGAACACTGAAGCTTTCTTT.

The V call is TRBV4-3, the J call TRBJ2-5, with D tentatively TRBD2 (7 bases). Germline V lookup: CDR1 LGHNA, CDR2 YSLEER. V lost 1 base and J lost 5, with 17 bases in between. This CDR3 region has 16 residues. CDR3 nucleotide sequence: TGCGCCAGCAGCCAAGGTTCTTGGGGGAGGGGGGAGACCCAGTACTTC. Translation gives CASSQGSWGRGETQYF.

This sequence joins TRBV27 and TRBJ1-2; maybe TRBD1 (5 bases). Trimming left V 8 bases short and J 0 bases short, with 25 bases between. CDR3 length: 18 amino acids. Germline V gene lookup returns CDR1 MNHEY and CDR2 SMNVEV (reference sequence). The CDR3 nucleotides read TGTGCCAGCGGTAGTCCCGGGACTTTATCGGCCACTAACTATGGCTACACCTTC. Residues: CASGSPGTLSATNYGYTF.

This clone showed up just a few times. The chain carries TRBV5-4 and TRBJ1-1, with 8 bases matching TRBD1. J gave up 3 bases and V 4 bases, and 5 bases lay outside the gene matches. The germline gives CDR1 SGHNT, CDR2 YYREEE (reference sequence). The CDR3 runs 14 residues. CDR3 coding DNA: TGTGCCAGCAGCCTCGGACAGGGTTACACTGAAGCTTTCTTT. Protein product: CASSLGQGYTEAFF. The full variable domain, with the rest looked up from reference TRBV5-4 and TRBJ1-1, is ETGVTQSPTHLIKTRGQQVTLRCSSQSGHNTVSWYQQALGQGPQFIFQYYREEENGRGNFPPRFSGLQFPNYSSELNVNALELDDSALYLCASSLGQGYTEAFFGQGTRLTVV.

The chain is built from TRBV6-5 and TRBJ2-2; no firm D call. CDR3 length: 16 amino acids. The germline gives CDR1 MNHEY, CDR2 SVGAGI. V lost 0 bases and J 2 bases, leaving 10 bases between the germline ends. This CDR3 is CASSYSMGSNTGELFF. The DNA for the CDR3 is TGTGCCAGCAGTTACTCCATGGGCAGCAACACCGGGGAGCTGTTTTTT.

About this clone: One end of the junction does not line up with germline, which may come from a read error. This chain connects TRBV7-9 to TRBJ2-6, with D perhaps matching TRBD1 (6 bases). The CDR3 consists of 17 residues. CDR1 and CDR2 from the germline V gene are SEHNR and FQNEAQ (reference sequence). The CDR3 region is CSSSPTYRVPGANVLTF. The CDR3 DNA sequence: TGTTCCAGCAGCCCTACGTACAGGGTTCCTGGGGCCAACGTCCTGACTTTC.

The chain carries TRBV5-1 and TRBJ2-7; 9 bases align to TRBD2. Germline CDR1 is SGHRS and CDR2 is YFSETQ. V trimming: 4 bases; J trimming: 4 bases; junction bases outside the gene matches: 12. The CDR3 is made up of 16 amino acids. CDR3 bases: TGCGCCAGCAGCCGGAGGTCTGGTAGCGGGAGTTACGAGCAGTACTTC. This encodes CASSRRSGSGSYEQYF.